The 14 T cell receptor beta chains below come from one sample, sequenced in a study of blood T cell repertoires in COVID-19. This table comes from immunoSEQ multiplex PCR, and its TCRdb copy is limited to in-frame clones, with some not included. This sample has fewer than 450,000 clones, with over 75% found just once. Sequenced sample: PBMCs or T cells enriched from blood (not recorded which). Receptors originate from a woman aged 35 to 49 with acute COVID-19.

The chain joins TRBV5-8 to TRBJ1-2, with TRBD1 matching 10 bases. The CDR3 has 14 residues. The V segment lost 4 bases and the J segment 2 bases; nucleotides outside the gene matches: 2. Germline CDR1 is SGHTS and CDR2 is YDEGEE. DNA for the CDR3: TGTGCCAGCAGCCGGGACAGGGGAAACTATGGCTACACCTTC. Residues: CASSRDRGNYGYTF.

V usage is TRBV2 and J usage is TRBJ2-7; a possible D gene is TRBD2 (6 bases). Per the germline V gene, CDR1 is SNHLY and CDR2 is FYNNEI. This CDR3 is 9 amino acids long. The CDR3: CVSGDEQYF. The CDR3 DNA follows: TGTGTTTCGGGAGACGAGCAGTACTTC.

This chain connects TRBV18 to TRBJ1-1, with a possible D match to TRBD1 (5 bases). This CDR3 spans 13 amino acids. Germline CDR1 and CDR2: KGHSH and LQKENI. V lost 6 bases, J lost 10 bases, and 18 bases lay in between. CDR3 in amino acids: CASSPEGLGGAFF. The CDR3 DNA is TGTGCCAGCTCCCCCGAGGGACTCGGAGGAGCTTTCTTT.

The genes are TRBV10-3 and TRBJ2-5; perhaps TRBD2 as D (6 bases). V gave up 4 bases and J gave up 5 bases, with 11 bases separating them. The CDR3 has 13 amino acids. CDR1 is ENHRY and CDR2 is SYGVKD in the germline V gene. This CDR3 reads CAISATRGETQYF. The DNA for the CDR3 is TGTGCCATCAGTGCGACTAGAGGGGAGACCCAGTACTTC.

This rearrangement joins TRBV7-2 to TRBJ1-2; D unresolved. CDR1 and CDR2 from the germline V gene are SGHTA and FQGNSA. The CDR3 loop spans 14 amino acids. The germline V and J ends were trimmed by 1 base and 11 bases, with 17 bases remaining between them. CDR3 protein: CASSLEAGRPVYTF. The DNA of the CDR3 is TGTGCCAGCAGCTTAGAGGCGGGGAGGCCTGTTTACACCTTC.

The chain combines TRBV24-1 with TRBJ2-1; perhaps TRBD2 as D (6 bases). The CDR3 is 15 residues long. V gave up 10 bases and J gave up 5 bases, with 20 bases separating them. CDR1 is KGHDR, CDR2 SFDVKD, per germline. The CDR3 loop reads CATPSKEGLNNEQFF. For the CDR3, the DNA is TGTGCCACTCCATCGAAGGAGGGGCTTAACAATGAGCAGTTCTTC.

V and J are TRBV20-1 and TRBJ1-4, with D uncertain. CDR3 length: 11 amino acids. The V end was cut by 7 bases, the J end by 5 bases, with 8 bases between. The germline gives CDR1 DFQATT, CDR2 SNEGSKA (reference sequence). The CDR3 sequence: CSVVENEKLFF. CDR3 bases: TGCAGTGTTGTGGAGAATGAAAAACTGTTTTTT.

The chain combines TRBV6-5 with TRBJ1-2; 9 nucleotides agree with TRBD1. The germline CDR1 and CDR2 sequences are MNHEY and SVGAGI. The CDR3 totals 12 residues. The J segment lost 6 bases and the V segment lost 4 bases, leaving 0 bases of the junction unmatched. The CDR3 sequence is CASSWTGDGYTF. CDR3 nucleotides: TGTGCCAGCAGTTGGACAGGGGATGGCTACACCTTC.

CDR3 loop: CASSDQGNTEAFF. DNA of the CDR3: TGCGCCAGCAGTGACCAGGGGAACACTGAAGCTTTCTTT. The gene calls are TRBV10-2 and TRBJ1-1; TRBD1 might be the D (5 bases). Germline CDR1 and CDR2: WSHSY and SAAADI. The V end was cut by 3 bases, the J end by 1 base, with 6 bases between. The CDR3 length is 13 residues.

This clone was counted once. This chain uses TRBV10-3 with TRBJ2-3, with D possibly TRBD2 on 6 matching bases. This CDR3 is built from 21 residues. V was trimmed by 0 bases and J by 3 bases, leaving 28 bases between them. Germline-derived CDR1 and CDR2 are ENHRY and SYGVKD. The CDR3 here is CAISESSVIRRGDNQTDTQYF. In DNA, the CDR3 is TGTGCCATCAGTGAGTCATCAGTTATACGGCGGGGTGATAATCAAACAGATACGCAGTATTTT.

This clone was detected once. The sample holds other DNA sequences that translate to the same CDR3. This chain connects TRBV19 to TRBJ1-2; D is uncertain. Trimming cost V 0 bases and J 2 bases, with 10 bases left between them. This CDR3 spans 15 amino acids. The V gene's germline CDR1 is LNHDA and CDR2 SQIVND (reference sequence). The CDR3 reads CASSIDLRGNYGYTF. The CDR3 DNA sequence: TGTGCCAGTAGTATAGATCTCCGGGGAAACTATGGCTACACCTTC.

The rearrangement uses TRBV6-5 and TRBJ2-5; possible D gene TRBD1, 6 bases. V lost 6 bases and J lost 4, with 12 bases in between. CDR1 is MNHEY, CDR2 SVGAGI, per germline. The CDR3 spans 13 residues. This chain's CDR3 is CASRTGVGETQYF. CDR3 coding DNA: TGTGCCAGCAGGACAGGTGTTGGAGAGACCCAGTACTTC.

This sequence joins TRBV12-3 or TRBV12-4 and TRBJ1-2; D not certain. Trimming pared 6 bases from V and 9 bases from J, leaving 14 bases between. The CDR3 has 12 residues. The CDR3 spells CASSQEVSRYTF. DNA of the CDR3: TGTGCCAGCAGCCAAGAGGTGTCGCGCTACACCTTC.

The V and J genes are TRBV15 and TRBJ1-2, with a weak D call TRBD1 (5 bases). The CDR3 totals 15 residues. CDR1 and CDR2 from the germline V gene are LNHNV and YYDKDF (reference sequence). V was clipped by 5 bases and J by 5 bases, with 18 bases between them. The CDR3 spells CATSAERQTRYGYTF. CDR3 nucleotide sequence: TGTGCCACCAGCGCGGAGCGACAGACGCGATATGGCTACACCTTC.